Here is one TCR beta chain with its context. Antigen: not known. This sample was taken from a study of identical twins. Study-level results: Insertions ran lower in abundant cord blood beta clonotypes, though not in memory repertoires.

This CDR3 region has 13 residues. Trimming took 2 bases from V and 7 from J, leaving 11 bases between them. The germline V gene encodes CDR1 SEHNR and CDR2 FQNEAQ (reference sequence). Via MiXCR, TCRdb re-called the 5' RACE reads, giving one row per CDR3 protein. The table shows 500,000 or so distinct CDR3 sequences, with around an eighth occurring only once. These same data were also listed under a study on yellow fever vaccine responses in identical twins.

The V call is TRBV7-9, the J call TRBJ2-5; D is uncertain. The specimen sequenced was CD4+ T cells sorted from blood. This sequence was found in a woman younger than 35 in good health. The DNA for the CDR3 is TGTGCCAGCAGCTTAAACAACCTCGGGACCCAGTACTTC. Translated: CASSLNNLGTQYF.